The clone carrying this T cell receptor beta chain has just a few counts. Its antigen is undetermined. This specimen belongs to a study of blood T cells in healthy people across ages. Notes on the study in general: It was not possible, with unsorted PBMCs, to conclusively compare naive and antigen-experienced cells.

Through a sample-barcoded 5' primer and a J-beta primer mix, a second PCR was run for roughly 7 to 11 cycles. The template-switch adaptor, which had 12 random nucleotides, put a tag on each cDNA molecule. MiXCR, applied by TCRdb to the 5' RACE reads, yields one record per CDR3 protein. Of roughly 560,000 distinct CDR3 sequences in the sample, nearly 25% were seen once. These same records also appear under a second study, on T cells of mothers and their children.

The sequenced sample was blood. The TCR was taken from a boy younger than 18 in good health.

CDR3 sequence reads: CASSYYVDEKLFF. The CDR3 region has the DNA TGTGCCAGCAGTTACTACGTCGATGAAAAACTGTTTTTT. This chain connects TRBV6-5 to TRBJ1-4; D not certain. Germline assignment: CDR1 MNHEY and CDR2 SVGAGI. V lost 1 base, J lost 6 bases, and 6 bases lay in between. CDR3 length: 13 residues.